The 6 T cell receptor beta chains below were found in one sample sequenced in a study of T-cell memory formation after mild COVID-19. TCRdb re-analysed the 5' RACE reads in MiXCR, keeping a single row per CDR3 protein. The sample lists about 280,000 distinct CDR3 sequences; approximately 8% were seen once. The sample comprised PBMCs or a T cell subset sorted from them (not recorded which). Receptors were obtained from a man aged 18 to 29 who had mild COVID-19 (a few samples of this study predate the infection). Cell type and time point are not known.

This clonotype was observed a few times. This chain joins TRBV9 and TRBJ2-5; 8 positions match TRBD2. The V segment lost 3 bases and the J segment 4 bases; nucleotides outside the gene matches: 8. CDR1 is SGDLS and CDR2 is YYNGEE in the germline V gene. This CDR3 spans 15 amino acids. CDR3 DNA: TGTGCCAGCAGCGCAGGGGATAGCGGGGCAGAGACCCAGTACTTC. As protein: CASSAGDSGAETQYF.

This clonotype was recorded a few times. This chain uses TRBV6-2 or TRBV6-3 with TRBJ1-1, with unresolved D. The CDR3 is made up of 13 amino acids. Germline V lookup: CDR1 MNHEY, CDR2 SVGEGT. Trimming removed 2 bases at V and 3 bases at J, with 7 bases between. In DNA, the CDR3 is TGTGCCAGCAGTTACGGGGAAGACACTGAAGCTTTCTTT. Protein: CASSYGEDTEAFF.

This clonotype occurred a few times. The chain uses TRBV7-8 and TRBJ2-7; 8 nucleotides agree with TRBD2. From germline, CDR1 is SGHVS and CDR2 FQNEAQ. The CDR3 loop spans 15 amino acids. After removal of 5 bases from V and 0 bases from J, the junction contained 6 bases not matched to a gene. The CDR3 sequence is CASSVTGGGSYEQYV. DNA for the CDR3: TGTGCCAGCAGCGTTACCGGGGGGGGCTCCTACGAGCAGTACGTC.

V is TRBV7-2 and J is TRBJ2-5; TRBD2 matches at 7 bases. V lost 5 bases, J lost 3 bases, and 3 bases stayed unmatched. CDR3 length equals 13 residues. Germline values: CDR1 SGHTA, CDR2 FQGNSA. CDR3: CASSRDYKETQYF. The CDR3 coding sequence is TGTGCCAGCAGCCGGGACTATAAAGAGACCCAGTACTTC.

This clonotype was observed a few times. The chain links TRBV29-1 to TRBJ2-5, with TRBD1 identical over 8 bases. With 7 bases clipped from V and 3 bases from J, the junction kept 4 bases outside the gene matches. This CDR3 comprises 12 residues. Germline CDR1 and CDR2: SQVTM and ANQGSEA. This CDR3 reads CSGQGTKETQYF. The CDR3 DNA follows: TGCAGCGGACAGGGGACGAAAGAGACCCAGTACTTC.

This clonotype was observed many times. The chain is built from TRBV5-1 and TRBJ2-3, with TRBD1 as a possible D gene (6 bases). Looked up from germline, CDR1 is SGHRS and CDR2 is YFSETQ. The germline V and J ends were trimmed by 0 bases and 6 bases, with 8 bases remaining between them. The CDR3 has 13 residues. In DNA form, the CDR3 reads TGCGCCAGCAGCTTGGACAGGGCCGATACGCAGTATTTT. This translates into CASSLDRADTQYF. Complete variable domain (other parts from reference TRBV5-1 and TRBJ2-3): KAGVTQTPRYLIKTRGQQVTLSCSPISGHRSVSWYQQTPGQGLQFLFEYFSETQRNKGNFPGRFSGRQFSNSRSEMNVSTLELGDSALYLCASSLDRADTQYFGPGTRLTVL.